These T cell receptor beta chains were read from a single sample in a study of Siglec-9 on CD8 T cells in melanoma. The assay was immunoSEQ multiplex PCR, and TCRdb's table has in-frame clones only and misses some. The table lists 29,000 or so clones, 75% to 85% of them singletons, with approximately 6% in the top ten. The sample comprised Siglec-9- CD8+ T cells sorted from blood. All receptors derive from a human donor in good health. Each CDR3 is given with its conserved first and last residue. D genes are given only for firm matches. The size field is filled for only some rows; it gives once, few, many or a size class.

DNA: TGTGCCAGTACAGGGCTTAATTCACCCCTCCACTTT
CDR3: CASTGLNSPLHF
J: TRBJ1-6
V: TRBV19
D: .
size: .

DNA: TGTGCCAGTAGTATAGGTTTCGGGGGCTTCTCCTACAATGAGCAGTTCTTC
CDR3: CASSIGFGGFSYNEQFF
J: TRBJ2-1
V: TRBV19
D: .
size: .

DNA: TGTGCCAGCAGCGGTGGGACTAGCGGGGGCTGGGCCAAAAACATTCAGTACTTC
CDR3: CASSGGTSGGWAKNIQYF
J: TRBJ2-4
V: TRBV7-9
D: TRBD2
size: .

DNA: TGTGCCAGCAGCCTGACTAGCGAATCCTACAATGAGCAGTTCTTC
CDR3: CASSLTSESYNEQFF
J: TRBJ2-1
V: TRBV7-6
D: TRBD2
size: once

DNA: TGTGCCAGTAGTTTAAGCGGGGATCAGCCCCAGCATTTT
CDR3: CASSLSGDQPQHF
J: TRBJ1-5
V: TRBV19
D: .
size: few

DNA: TGTGCCAGCAGCGTAGCGGGTAGCACTGAAGCTTTCTTT
CDR3: CASSVAGSTEAFF
J: TRBJ1-1
V: TRBV9
D: .
size: .

DNA: TGTGTCAGAAGCTCCCGGACAGCTGGGGATGAAAAACTGTTTTTT
CDR3: CVRSSRTAGDEKLFF
J: TRBJ1-4
V: TRBV7-5
D: .
size: .

DNA: TGTGCCTGGAGCGGACAGGGTTGGGACACAGATACGCAGTATTTT
CDR3: CAWSGQGWDTDTQYF
J: TRBJ2-3
V: TRBV30
D: TRBD1
size: .

DNA: TGTGCCAGCAGCCGCGCCGGAGGGGAGCAGTACTTC
CDR3: CASSRAGGEQYF
J: TRBJ2-7
V: TRBV27
D: .
size: .

DNA: TGTGCCAGCAGCAATCCCGGGACTAGCGGGAACAATGAGCAGTTCTTC
CDR3: CASSNPGTSGNNEQFF
J: TRBJ2-1
V: TRBV5-6
D: TRBD2
size: .

DNA: TGTGCCAGTAGTATGGGGATTGAAGCTTTCTTT
CDR3: CASSMGIEAFF
J: TRBJ1-1
V: TRBV19
D: .
size: few

DNA: TGTGCCAGCAGCCAAGGTTCGGACTTTCCGACGAGACCCAATCAGCCCCAGCATTTT
CDR3: CASSQGSDFPTRPNQPQHF
J: TRBJ1-5
V: TRBV27
D: .
size: .